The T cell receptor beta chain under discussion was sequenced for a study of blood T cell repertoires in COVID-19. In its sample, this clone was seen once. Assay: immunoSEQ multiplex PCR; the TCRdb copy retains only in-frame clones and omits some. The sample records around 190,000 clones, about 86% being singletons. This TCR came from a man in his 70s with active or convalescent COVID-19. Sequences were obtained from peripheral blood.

This CDR3 is CASSYSSVNTEAFF. CDR3 sequence (DNA): TGTGCCAGCAGTTACTCGTCCGTGAACACTGAAGCTTTCTTT. V gene TRBV6-6 combines with J gene TRBJ1-1, with D unclear. Trimming shortened V by 0 bases and J by 0 bases, and 5 bases separated the two germline ends. Germline lookup yields CDR1 MNHNY and CDR2 SVGAGI (reference sequence). The CDR3 covers 14 residues.